These 24 T cell receptor beta chains were sequenced from one sample in a study of blood T cells in healthy people across ages. A second PCR, run for about 6 to 11 cycles, used a sample-barcoded 5' primer plus a J-beta primer mix. TCRdb reprocessed the 5' RACE reads via MiXCR and lists one record per CDR3 protein. Among 2 million or so distinct CDR3 sequences listed, 40% to 55% were seen once. Sequencing was carried out using blood. These receptors were collected from a woman aged 35 to 49 in good health.

The chain links TRBV9 to TRBJ2-6; D is uncertain. This CDR3 is 15 amino acids long. V lost 3 bases to trimming and J lost 2 bases, with 9 bases between them. The germline CDR1 and CDR2 sequences are SGDLS and YYNGEE. The CDR3 loop reads CASSGSKAGANVLTF. The CDR3, as DNA: TGTGCCAGCAGCGGATCCAAGGCTGGGGCCAACGTCCTGACTTTC.

The chain uses TRBV6-5 and TRBJ1-4; 7 bases match TRBD1. J gave up 7 bases and V 2 bases, and 4 bases lay outside the gene matches. Germline V gene lookup returns CDR1 MNHEY and CDR2 SVGAGI. The CDR3 extends over 14 amino acids. The CDR3 DNA sequence: TGTGCCAGCAGTTACGACAGGGCGGCTGAAAAACTGTTTTTT. As protein: CASSYDRAAEKLFF.

This clonotype was found a few times. The chain couples TRBV20-1 to TRBJ2-6; D unresolved. The length of the CDR3 is 14 residues. V lost 3 bases, J lost 0 bases, and 6 bases lay in between. Germline CDR1 reads DFQATT; CDR2 reads SNEGSKA (reference sequence). The CDR3 here is CSASPPSGANVLTF. CDR3 DNA sequence: TGCAGTGCTAGCCCCCCCTCTGGGGCCAACGTCCTGACTTTC.

The chain couples TRBV20-1 to TRBJ1-6; D is ambiguous. Looked up from germline, CDR1 is DFQATT and CDR2 is SNEGSKA (reference sequence). The CDR3 length is 13 residues. V lost 0 bases and J 12 bases, leaving 12 bases between the germline ends. The CDR3 loop is CSAREEPRVPLHF. Here the CDR3 DNA reads TGCAGTGCTAGAGAAGAGCCGAGGGTACCCCTCCACTTT.

The V gene is TRBV20-1, the J gene TRBJ1-1, with D possibly being TRBD1 (5 bases). V gave up 1 base and J gave up 2 bases, with 14 bases separating them. CDR1 DFQATT and CDR2 SNEGSKA come from the germline V gene (reference sequence). The CDR3 is 15 amino acids. In nucleotides, the CDR3 is TGCAGTGCTAGAGTAGGGACGGAACTAAACACTGAAGCTTTCTTT. Residues: CSARVGTELNTEAFF.

This clonotype was picked up a small number of times. V is TRBV4-1 and J is TRBJ2-7; 11 nucleotides agree with TRBD1. Germline CDR1 MGHRA, CDR2 YSYEKL. CDR3 length: 16 amino acids. The V and J ends lost 5 bases and 5 bases, in that order; junction bases with no gene match: 11. CDR3 sequence reads: CASSFMGQGVSDEQYF. CDR3 nucleotide sequence: TGCGCCAGCAGCTTCATGGGACAGGGGGTAAGCGACGAGCAGTACTTC.

V gene TRBV6-5 combines with J gene TRBJ2-5; TRBD2 agrees at 11 bases. CDR1 and CDR2 (germline): MNHEY, SVGAGI. This CDR3 is 16 amino acids long. V lost 6 bases, J lost 5 bases, and 11 bases stayed unmatched. CDR3: CASSSSGGPLGETQYF. The CDR3 DNA reads TGTGCCAGCAGCTCTAGCGGGGGGCCCCTGGGGGAGACCCAGTACTTC.

This clonotype was seen only a few times. This chain connects TRBV28 to TRBJ2-5; 9 bases are a match to TRBD1. Germline CDR1 MDHEN, CDR2 SYDVKM. Trimming at V came to 5 bases and at J to 1 base, leaving 8 bases not matched to a gene. The CDR3 runs to 16 residues. CDR3 DNA: TGTGCCAGCAGTGGGACCGGGACAGGGATCCAAGAGACCCAGTACTTC. Translated: CASSGTGTGIQETQYF.

V is TRBV20-1 and J is TRBJ2-3; TRBD2 aligns across 8 bases. The CDR3 runs to 15 residues. Germline assignment: CDR1 DFQATT and CDR2 SNEGSKA (reference sequence). Trimming removed 6 bases from V and 4 bases from J; junction bases left unmatched: 12. The CDR3 loop is CSATRDGGAADTQYF. CDR3 DNA: TGCAGTGCCACTAGGGACGGGGGGGCGGCAGATACGCAGTATTTT.

This chain uses TRBV9 with TRBJ1-3, with D hard to call. Germline assignment: CDR1 SGDLS and CDR2 YYNGEE. This CDR3 is built from 12 residues. V shed 10 bases and J shed 1 base, with 9 bases lying between them. The CDR3 spells CAASLSGNTIYF. In nucleotides, the CDR3 is TGTGCCGCAAGTCTGTCTGGAAACACCATATATTTT.

The gene calls are TRBV12-3 or TRBV12-4 and TRBJ2-5; D may match TRBD1 or TRBD2 (5 bases each). CDR3 size: 14 residues. V lost 3 bases and J lost 4, with 12 bases in between. As DNA, the CDR3 is TGTGCCAGCAGTTTTGATAGGGGAGTAGAGACCCAGTACTTC. Residues: CASSFDRGVETQYF.

The chain links TRBV7-3 to TRBJ2-1, with 8 bases lining up with TRBD2. This CDR3 contains 18 residues. V lost 0 bases, J lost 2 bases, and 9 bases stayed unmatched. The germline V gene has CDR1 SGHTA and CDR2 FQGTGA. The CDR3 DNA reads TGTGCCAGCAGCTTAACGGTTGGCGGGGGGCCCGCCTACAATGAGCAGTTCTTC. The encoded protein is CASSLTVGGGPAYNEQFF. The full variable domain, with the rest looked up from reference TRBV7-3 and TRBJ2-1, is GAGVSQTPSNKVTEKGKYVELRCDPISGHTALYWYRQSLGQGPEFLIYFQGTGAADDSGLPNDRFFAVRPEGSVSTLKIQRTERGDSAVYLCASSLTVGGGPAYNEQFFGPGTRLTVL.

The rearrangement links TRBV14 to TRBJ2-7, with D possibly matching TRBD2 (5 bases). Germline CDR1 SGHDN, CDR2 FVKESK. CDR3 length: 16 amino acids. V shed 0 bases and J shed 3 bases, with 15 bases lying between them. CDR3 coding DNA: TGTGCCAGCAGCCAAGAGCTCCTCGGACTCAACTACGAGCAGTACTTC. This codes for CASSQELLGLNYEQYF.

V and J are TRBV7-9 and TRBJ2-3; D possibly corresponds to TRBD2 (6 bases). From germline, CDR1 is SEHNR and CDR2 FQNEAQ (reference sequence). V lost 6 bases to trimming and J lost 2 bases, with 15 bases between them. This CDR3 is 15 amino acids long. CDR3 bases: TGTGCCAGCAGTTATAGCGGCGACTACACAGATACGCAGTATTTT. This translates into CASSYSGDYTDTQYF.

This clonotype was observed a handful of times. The chain links TRBV5-1 to TRBJ2-1, with D perhaps given as TRBD1 or TRBD2 (6 bases each). Trimming shortened V by 5 bases and J by 2 bases, and 14 bases separated the two germline ends. CDR1 SGHRS and CDR2 YFSETQ come from the germline V gene. This CDR3 region has 15 residues. CDR3 coding DNA: TGCGCCAGCAGTTCATCAAGGGGGGCCTACAATGAGCAGTTCTTC. This codes for CASSSSRGAYNEQFF.

This sequence joins TRBV7-2 and TRBJ1-2; D is uncertain. V was clipped by 2 bases and J by 1 base, with 5 bases between them. This CDR3 is built from 13 residues. Germline CDR1 reads SGHTA; CDR2 reads FQGNSA. The CDR3 bases are TGTGCCAGCAGCTTAAAGAATAACTATGGCTACACCTTC. Amino acids: CASSLKNNYGYTF.

This clonotype was counted only a few times. The chain has TRBV6-2 or TRBV6-3 and TRBJ2-7; a possible D gene is TRBD1 (6 bases). V was pared by 5 bases and J by 0 bases, with 20 bases between. Germline assignment: CDR1 MNHEY and CDR2 SVGEGT. There are 17 residues in the CDR3. In DNA, the CDR3 is TGTGCCAGCAGTCTCGACATCTTGGACAGATACTCCTACGAGCAGTACTTC. This encodes CASSLDILDRYSYEQYF.

This clonotype was picked up a small number of times. This rearrangement joins TRBV12-3 or TRBV12-4 to TRBJ2-7; 8 bases are shared with TRBD2. The V gene end was trimmed by 6 bases and the J gene end by 5 bases; junction bases not matched to a gene: 9. CDR3 size: 14 residues. CDR3 in DNA: TGTGCCAGCAGCCCCCGGACTAGCTCGAACGAGCAGTACTTC. Amino acid sequence: CASSPRTSSNEQYF.

V usage is TRBV10-3 and J usage is TRBJ1-2; D is ambiguous. Per the germline V gene, CDR1 is ENHRY and CDR2 is SYGVKD. This CDR3 is built from 14 residues. The ends were cut back, 3 bases at V and 8 bases at J, with 16 bases in the middle. CDR3 DNA sequence: TGTGCCATCAGTGACCCTCTCGGAAGGAGCGGCTACACCTTC. Translation: CAISDPLGRSGYTF.

The rearrangement joins TRBV15 to TRBJ1-4; 8 bases map to TRBD1. V gave up 5 bases and J gave up 6 bases; unmatched junction bases: 11. Germline CDR1 and CDR2: LNHNV and YYDKDF (reference sequence). The CDR3 has 16 amino acids. The CDR3 loop is CATSQEDRDWHEKLFF. In DNA form, the CDR3 reads TGTGCCACCAGCCAAGAGGACAGGGATTGGCATGAAAAACTGTTTTTT.

This clonotype was observed a few times. The CDR3 nucleotides are TGTGCCAGCTCTCCGCAAATACAGGGAGTCCGTATCCACGAGCAGTACTTC. This gives the protein CASSPQIQGVRIHEQYF. The chain combines TRBV18 with TRBJ2-7; TRBD1 is a possible D gene (6 bases). The ends were cut back, 6 bases at V and 5 bases at J, with 26 bases in the middle. Germline V gives CDR1 KGHSH, CDR2 LQKENI. This CDR3 has 17 amino acids.

V is TRBV12-3 or TRBV12-4 and J is TRBJ1-2; tentatively, D is TRBD1 (6 bases). V lost 6 bases, J lost 2 bases, and 13 bases lay in between. The CDR3 extends over 14 amino acids. The CDR3 spells CASRAGGLNYGYTF. The CDR3 nucleotides are TGTGCCAGCAGGGCCGGGGGGCTCAACTATGGCTACACCTTC.

The gene calls are TRBV5-6 and TRBJ2-7, with 10 bases fitting TRBD1. Per germline, CDR1 SGHDT and CDR2 YYEEEE. V dropped 5 bases and J dropped 8; count of bases not matched to a gene: 10. The CDR3 extends over 14 amino acids. Written as DNA, the CDR3 is TGTGCCAGCAGTTTAACCGGACAGGGGGGCCAGCAGTACTTC. This encodes CASSLTGQGGQQYF. Filled out from reference TRBV5-6 and TRBJ2-7, the complete variable domain reads DAGVTQSPTHLIKTRGQQVTLRCSPKSGHDTVSWYQQALGQGPQFIFQYYEEEERQRGNFPDRFSGHQFPNYSSELNVNALLLGDSALYLCASSLTGQGGQQYFGPGTRLTVT.

This clonotype was detected a few times. This chain links TRBV6-2 or TRBV6-3 with TRBJ2-5; 9 bases map to TRBD1. V was clipped by 2 bases and J by 3 bases; unmatched bases: 4. The CDR3 sequence is 15 residues long. CDR1 is MNHEY and CDR2 is SVGEGT in the germline V gene. Here the CDR3 DNA reads TGTGCCAGCAGTTACACAGGGGGCGCGGAAGAGACCCAGTACTTC. Residues: CASSYTGGAEETQYF.